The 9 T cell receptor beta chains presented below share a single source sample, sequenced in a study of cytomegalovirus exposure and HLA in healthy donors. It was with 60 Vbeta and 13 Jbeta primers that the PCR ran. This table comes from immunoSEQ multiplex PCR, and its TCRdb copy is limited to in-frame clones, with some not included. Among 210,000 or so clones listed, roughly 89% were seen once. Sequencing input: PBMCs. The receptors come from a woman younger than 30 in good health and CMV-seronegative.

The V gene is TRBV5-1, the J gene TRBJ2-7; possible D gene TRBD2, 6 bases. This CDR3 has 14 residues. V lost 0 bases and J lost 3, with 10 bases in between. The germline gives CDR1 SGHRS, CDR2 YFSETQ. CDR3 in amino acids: CASSLVGGYYEQYF. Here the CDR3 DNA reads TGCGCCAGCAGCTTGGTTGGGGGGTACTACGAGCAGTACTTC. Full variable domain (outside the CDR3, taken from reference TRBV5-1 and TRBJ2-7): KAGVTQTPRYLIKTRGQQVTLSCSPISGHRSVSWYQQTPGQGLQFLFEYFSETQRNKGNFPGRFSGRQFSNSRSEMNVSTLELGDSALYLCASSLVGGYYEQYFGPGTRLTVT.

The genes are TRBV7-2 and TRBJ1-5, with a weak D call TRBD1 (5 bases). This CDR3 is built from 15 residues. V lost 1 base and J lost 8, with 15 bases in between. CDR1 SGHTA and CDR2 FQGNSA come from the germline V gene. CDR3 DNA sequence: TGTGCCAGCAGCTTAGTTTGGGGGGTAGGGGAGCCCCAGCATTTT. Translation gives CASSLVWGVGEPQHF.

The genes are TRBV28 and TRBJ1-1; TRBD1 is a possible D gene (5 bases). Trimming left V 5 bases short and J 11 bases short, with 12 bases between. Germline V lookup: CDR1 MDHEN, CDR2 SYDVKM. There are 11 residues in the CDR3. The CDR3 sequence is CASSLGRDAFF. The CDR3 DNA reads TGTGCCAGCAGTCTGGGGCGGGACGCTTTCTTT.

CDR3 residues: CASSDRGQGGEKLFF. CDR3 bases: TGTGCCAGCAGTGATCGGGGACAGGGCGGGGAAAAACTGTTTTTT. The rearrangement uses TRBV2 and TRBJ1-4, with 9 positions matching TRBD1. Losses at the gene ends were 3 bases for V and 8 bases for J; bases not matched to a gene: 7. This CDR3 is built from 15 residues. The germline CDR1 and CDR2 sequences are SNHLY and FYNNEI.

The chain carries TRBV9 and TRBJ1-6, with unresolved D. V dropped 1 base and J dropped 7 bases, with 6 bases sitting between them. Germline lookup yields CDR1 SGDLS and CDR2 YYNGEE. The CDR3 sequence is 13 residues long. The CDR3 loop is CASSVTANSPLHF. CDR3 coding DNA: TGTGCCAGCAGCGTAACCGCGAATTCACCCCTCCACTTT.

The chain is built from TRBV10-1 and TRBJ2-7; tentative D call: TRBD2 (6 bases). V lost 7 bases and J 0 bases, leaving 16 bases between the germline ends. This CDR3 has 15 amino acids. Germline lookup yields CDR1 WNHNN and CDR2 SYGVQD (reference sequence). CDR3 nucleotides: TGCGCCAGCAAAATAGCGGAACCCGGCTCCTACGAGCAGTACTTC. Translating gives CASKIAEPGSYEQYF.

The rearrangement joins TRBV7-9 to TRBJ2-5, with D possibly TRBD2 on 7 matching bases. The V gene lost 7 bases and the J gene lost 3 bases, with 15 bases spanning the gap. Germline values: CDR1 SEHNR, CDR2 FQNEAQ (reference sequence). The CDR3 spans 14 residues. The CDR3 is CASTDRGGEETQYF. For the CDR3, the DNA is TGTGCCAGCACTGATAGGGGGGGAGAAGAGACCCAGTACTTC.

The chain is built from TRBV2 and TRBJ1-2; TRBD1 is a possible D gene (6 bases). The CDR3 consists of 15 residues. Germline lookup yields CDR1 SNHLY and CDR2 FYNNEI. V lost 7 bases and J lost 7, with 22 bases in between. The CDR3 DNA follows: TGTGCCAGCAAACAGCAAAGGGGGAGAAGGGGTGGCTACACCTTC. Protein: CASKQQRGRRGGYTF.

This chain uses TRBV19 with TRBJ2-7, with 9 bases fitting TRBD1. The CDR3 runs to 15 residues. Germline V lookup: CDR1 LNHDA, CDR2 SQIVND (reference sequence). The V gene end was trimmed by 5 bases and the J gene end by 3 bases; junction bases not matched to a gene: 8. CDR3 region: CASSDGTGNNYEQYF. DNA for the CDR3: TGTGCCAGTAGTGACGGGACAGGGAACAACTACGAGCAGTACTTC.